This T cell receptor (beta chain) was sequenced in a study of blood T cell repertoires in COVID-19. The overall study: COVID-19 samples, acute and convalescent, were from the United States, Italy and Spain.

CDR1 and CDR2 from the germline V gene are LNHNV and YYDKDF (reference sequence). There are 15 residues in the CDR3. The V segment lost 4 bases and the J segment 0 bases; nucleotides outside the gene matches: 1. In the original processing: Reference gene primer amplification yielded estimated nucleated cell counts. Assay used: immunoSEQ multiplex PCR; TCRdb lists only in-frame clones, some missing. V, J and clone size reflect that table, while D and trimming were determined from the DNA. The table includes around 150,000 clones, approximately 83% detected once. The sequence came from a woman older than 75 with active or convalescent COVID-19. The sequencing input was peripheral blood. This sequence joins TRBV15 and TRBJ1-4; TRBD1 matches 8 bases. The CDR3 region has the DNA TGTGCCACCAGCACAGGGGGCACAACTAATGAAAAACTGTTTTTT. Translated, it gives CATSTGGTTNEKLFF.